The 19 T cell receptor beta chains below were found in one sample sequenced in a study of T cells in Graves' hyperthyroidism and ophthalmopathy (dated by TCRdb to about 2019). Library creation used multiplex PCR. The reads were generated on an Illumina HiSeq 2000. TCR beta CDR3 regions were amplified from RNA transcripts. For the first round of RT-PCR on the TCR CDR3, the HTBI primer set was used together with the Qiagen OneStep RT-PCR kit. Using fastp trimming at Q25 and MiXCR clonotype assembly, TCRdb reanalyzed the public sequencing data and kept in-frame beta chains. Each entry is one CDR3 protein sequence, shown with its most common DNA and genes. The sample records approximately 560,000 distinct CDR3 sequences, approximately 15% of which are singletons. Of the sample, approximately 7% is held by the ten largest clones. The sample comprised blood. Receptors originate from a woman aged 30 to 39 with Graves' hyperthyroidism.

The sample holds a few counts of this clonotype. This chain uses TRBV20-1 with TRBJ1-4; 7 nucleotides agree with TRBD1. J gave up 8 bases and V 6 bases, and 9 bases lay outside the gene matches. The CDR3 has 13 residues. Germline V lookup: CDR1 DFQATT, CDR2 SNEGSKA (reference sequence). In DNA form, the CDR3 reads TGCAGTGCCCTAAGACAGGGATTCGAAAAACTGTTTTTT. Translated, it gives CSALRQGFEKLFF.

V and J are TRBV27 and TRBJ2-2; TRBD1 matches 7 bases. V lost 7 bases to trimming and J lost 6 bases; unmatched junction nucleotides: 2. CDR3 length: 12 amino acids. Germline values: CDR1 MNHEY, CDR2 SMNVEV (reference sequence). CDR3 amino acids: CASTQGAGELFF. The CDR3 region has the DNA TGTGCCAGCACCCAGGGGGCCGGGGAGCTGTTTTTT.

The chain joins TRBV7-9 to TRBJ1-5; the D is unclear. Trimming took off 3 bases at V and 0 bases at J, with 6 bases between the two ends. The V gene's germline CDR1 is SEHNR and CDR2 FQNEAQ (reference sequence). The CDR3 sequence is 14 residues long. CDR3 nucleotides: TGTGCCAGCAGCTTCTCCTATAGCAATCAGCCCCAGCATTTT. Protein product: CASSFSYSNQPQHF.

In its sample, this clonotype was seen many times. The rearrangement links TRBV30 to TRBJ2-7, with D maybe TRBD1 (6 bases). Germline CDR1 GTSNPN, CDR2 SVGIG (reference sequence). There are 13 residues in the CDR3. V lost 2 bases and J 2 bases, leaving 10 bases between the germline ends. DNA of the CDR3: TGTGCCTGGAGTAGGGGACAAGCCTACGAGCAGTACTTC. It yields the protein CAWSRGQAYEQYF.

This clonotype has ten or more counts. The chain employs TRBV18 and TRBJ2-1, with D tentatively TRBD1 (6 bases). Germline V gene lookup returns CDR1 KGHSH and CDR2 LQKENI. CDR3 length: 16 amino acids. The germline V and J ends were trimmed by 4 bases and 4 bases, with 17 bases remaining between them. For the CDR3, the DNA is TGTGCCAGCTCACAATCAGGGGAAAAGGTATACAATGAGCAGTTCTTC. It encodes CASSQSGEKVYNEQFF.

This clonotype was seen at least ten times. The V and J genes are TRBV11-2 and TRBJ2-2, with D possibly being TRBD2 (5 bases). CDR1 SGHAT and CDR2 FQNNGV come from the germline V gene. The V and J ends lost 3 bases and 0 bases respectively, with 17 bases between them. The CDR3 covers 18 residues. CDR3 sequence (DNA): TGTGCCAGCAGCTTCCCGCTTAGGAGCGGATCGAACACCGGGGAGCTGTTTTTT. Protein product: CASSFPLRSGSNTGELFF.

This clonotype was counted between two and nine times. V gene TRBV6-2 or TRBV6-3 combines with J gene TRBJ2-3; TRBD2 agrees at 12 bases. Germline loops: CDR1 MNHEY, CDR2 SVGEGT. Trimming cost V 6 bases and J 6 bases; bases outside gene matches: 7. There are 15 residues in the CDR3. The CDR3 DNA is TGTGCCAGCAGCCTAGCGGGAGGGGAGTGGGATACGCAGTATTTT. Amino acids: CASSLAGGEWDTQYF.

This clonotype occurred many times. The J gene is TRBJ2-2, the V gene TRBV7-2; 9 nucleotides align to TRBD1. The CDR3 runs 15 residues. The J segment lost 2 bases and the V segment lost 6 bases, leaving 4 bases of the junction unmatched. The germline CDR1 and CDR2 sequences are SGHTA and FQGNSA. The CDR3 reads CASSLTGGNTGELFF. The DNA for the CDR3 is TGTGCCAGCAGTCTAACAGGGGGCAACACCGGGGAGCTGTTTTTT.

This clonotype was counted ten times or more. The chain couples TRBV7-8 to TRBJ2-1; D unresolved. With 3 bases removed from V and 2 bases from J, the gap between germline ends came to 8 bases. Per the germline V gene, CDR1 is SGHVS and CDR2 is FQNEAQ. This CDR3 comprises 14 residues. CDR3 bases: TGTGCCAGCAGCTTGGCTGAAACCTACAATGAGCAGTTCTTC. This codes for CASSLAETYNEQFF.

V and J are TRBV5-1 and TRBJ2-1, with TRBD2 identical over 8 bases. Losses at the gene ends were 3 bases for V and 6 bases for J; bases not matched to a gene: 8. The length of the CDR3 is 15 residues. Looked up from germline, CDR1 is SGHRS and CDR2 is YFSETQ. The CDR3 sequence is CASSSRPAGGNEQFF. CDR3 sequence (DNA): TGCGCCAGCAGCTCAAGACCGGCGGGGGGCAATGAGCAGTTCTTC.

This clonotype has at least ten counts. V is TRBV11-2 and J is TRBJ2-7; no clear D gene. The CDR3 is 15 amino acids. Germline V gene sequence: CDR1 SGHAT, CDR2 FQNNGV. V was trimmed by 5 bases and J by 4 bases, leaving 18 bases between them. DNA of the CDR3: TGTGCCAGCAGCCCCGGACGTAGCATTAGTTACGAGCAGTACTTC. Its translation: CASSPGRSISYEQYF.

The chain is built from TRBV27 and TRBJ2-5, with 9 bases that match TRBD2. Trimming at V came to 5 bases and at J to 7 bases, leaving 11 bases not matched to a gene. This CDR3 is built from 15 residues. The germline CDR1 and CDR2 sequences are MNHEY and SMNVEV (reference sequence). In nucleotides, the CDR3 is TGTGCCAGCAGTCACATAGCGGGAGAAGAGGCGACCCAGTACTTC. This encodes CASSHIAGEEATQYF.

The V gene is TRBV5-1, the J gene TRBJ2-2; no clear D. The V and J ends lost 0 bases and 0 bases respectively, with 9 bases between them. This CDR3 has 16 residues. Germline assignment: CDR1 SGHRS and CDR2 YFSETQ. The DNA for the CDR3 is TGCGCCAGCAGCTTGGAACATGGTACGAACACCGGGGAGCTGTTTTTT. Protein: CASSLEHGTNTGELFF.

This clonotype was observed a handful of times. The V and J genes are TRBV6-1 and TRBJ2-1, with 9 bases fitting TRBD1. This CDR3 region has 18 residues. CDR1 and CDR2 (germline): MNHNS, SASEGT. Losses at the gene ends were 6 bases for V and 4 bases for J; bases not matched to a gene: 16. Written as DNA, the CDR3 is TGTGCCAGCAGCTGGGGGGGTGGGAGGGACAGGGAGTACAATGAGCAGTTCTTC. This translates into CASSWGGGRDREYNEQFF.

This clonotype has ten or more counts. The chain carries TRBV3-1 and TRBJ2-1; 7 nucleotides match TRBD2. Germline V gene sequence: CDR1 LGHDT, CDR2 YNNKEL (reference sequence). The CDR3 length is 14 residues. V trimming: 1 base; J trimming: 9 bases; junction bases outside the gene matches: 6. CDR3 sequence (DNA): TGTGCCAGCAGCCAAGCGGGGGGACCGGCTGAGCAGTTCTTC. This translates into CASSQAGGPAEQFF.

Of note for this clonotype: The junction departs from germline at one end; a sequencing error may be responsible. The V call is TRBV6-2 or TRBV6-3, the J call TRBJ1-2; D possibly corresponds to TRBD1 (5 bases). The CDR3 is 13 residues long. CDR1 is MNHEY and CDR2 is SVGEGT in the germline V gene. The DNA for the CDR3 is TGTACCAGCAGTCCAGGGTTGGGCTATGGCTACACCTTC. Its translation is CTSSPGLGYGYTF.

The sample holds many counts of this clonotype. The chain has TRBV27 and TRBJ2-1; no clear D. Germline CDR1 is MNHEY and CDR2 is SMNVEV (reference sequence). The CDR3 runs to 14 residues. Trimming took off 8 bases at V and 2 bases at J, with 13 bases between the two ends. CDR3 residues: CASSYASAYNEQFF. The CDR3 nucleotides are TGTGCCAGCTCGTATGCTTCAGCCTACAATGAGCAGTTCTTC.

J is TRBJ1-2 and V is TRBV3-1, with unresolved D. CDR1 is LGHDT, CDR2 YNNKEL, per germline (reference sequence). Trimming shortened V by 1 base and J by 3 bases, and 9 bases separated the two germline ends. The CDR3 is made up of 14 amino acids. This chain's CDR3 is CASSQASADYGYTF. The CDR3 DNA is TGTGCCAGCAGCCAAGCGTCGGCGGACTATGGCTACACCTTC.

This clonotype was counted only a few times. The CDR3 coding sequence is TGTGCCACCAGTGATAGGGGTTGGTCGGCAGATACGCAGTATTTT. Translation gives CATSDRGWSADTQYF. This rearrangement joins TRBV24-1 to TRBJ2-3, with D perhaps TRBD1 (5 bases). The ends were cut back, 3 bases at V and 4 bases at J, with 13 bases in the middle. The CDR3 covers 15 residues. Germline V gene lookup returns CDR1 KGHDR and CDR2 SFDVKD.